This T cell receptor (beta chain) was sequenced in a study of identical twins. The study's findings and limits: The models systematically underestimated how much out-of-frame TCR alpha was shared in monozygotic twins. Rather than following the same donors, the conclusions depended on cross-sectional statistical analysis. The presence of invariant MAIT and iNKT cells could partly confound analyses of zero-insertion sequences.

Through template switching, a universal primer site was introduced, and the cDNA contained unique molecular identifiers. TCRdb ran MiXCR on the 5' RACE reads and lists one entry per CDR3 protein. The sample lists 700,000 or so distinct CDR3 sequences; less than 10% were seen once. Germline V gene sequence: CDR1 SGHTA, CDR2 FQGNSA. Losses at the gene ends were 5 bases for V and 4 bases for J; bases not matched to a gene: 6. This CDR3 has 14 residues. Concerning this clonotype: Its antigen is still unknown.

The same data also went into a second study, on yellow fever vaccine responses in identical twins.

This receptor was taken from a woman between 18 and 30 years old in good health. Source material: PBMCs. The rearrangement joins TRBV7-2 to TRBJ2-5, with 8 bases that match TRBD1. CDR3 residues: CASSETGVRETQYF. CDR3 DNA: TGTGCCAGCAGCGAGACAGGGGTCCGAGAGACCCAGTACTTC.